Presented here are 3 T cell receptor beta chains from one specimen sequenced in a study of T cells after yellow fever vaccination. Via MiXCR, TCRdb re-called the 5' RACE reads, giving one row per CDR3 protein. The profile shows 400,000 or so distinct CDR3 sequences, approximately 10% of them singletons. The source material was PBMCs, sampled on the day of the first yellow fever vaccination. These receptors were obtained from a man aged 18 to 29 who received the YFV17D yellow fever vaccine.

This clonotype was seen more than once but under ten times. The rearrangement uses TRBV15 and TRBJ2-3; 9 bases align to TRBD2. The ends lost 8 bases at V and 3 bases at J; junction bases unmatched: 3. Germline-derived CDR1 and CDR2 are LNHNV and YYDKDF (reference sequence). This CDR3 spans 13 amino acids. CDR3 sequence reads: CATGLAGTDTQYF. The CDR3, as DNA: TGTGCCACCGGGCTAGCGGGGACAGATACGCAGTATTTT.

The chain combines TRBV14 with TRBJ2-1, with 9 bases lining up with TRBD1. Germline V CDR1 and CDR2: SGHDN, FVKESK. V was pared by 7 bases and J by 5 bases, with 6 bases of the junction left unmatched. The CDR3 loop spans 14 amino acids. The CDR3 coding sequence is TGTGCCAGCAATTCGAACAGGGGGCACAATGAGCAGTTCTTC. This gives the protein CASNSNRGHNEQFF.

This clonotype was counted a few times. The CDR3 DNA is TGTGCCAGCAGCTATGGGACAGGGCCGCAAGAGACCCAGTACTTC. Protein: CASSYGTGPQETQYF. The chain uses TRBV3-1 and TRBJ2-5, with 9 bases fitting TRBD1. The CDR3 has 15 residues. Germline loops: CDR1 LGHDT, CDR2 YNNKEL (reference sequence). The V and J ends lost 5 bases and 2 bases, in that order; junction bases with no gene match: 6.